What follows are 16 T cell receptor beta chains derived from one specimen sequenced in a study of glioma-infiltrating T cells. Amplification of TCR alpha and beta CDR3 regions from RNA used iRepertoire nested multiplex PCR. Using its own MiXCR run on the multiplex PCR reads, TCRdb lists one record per CDR3 protein. The table records about 410,000 distinct CDR3 sequences, less than 50% of them present only once. Sequencing was performed on glioma tissue, nonneoplastic brain tissue, or PBMCs (not recorded which). The receptors stem from a human donor with low-grade glioma or glioblastoma, undergoing nonglioma brain surgery, or in good health (not recorded which).

By share, this clonotype ranks as medium-sized. The rearrangement joins TRBV28 to TRBJ2-3; TRBD1 matches at 8 bases. The CDR3 consists of 18 residues. V lost 3 bases and J lost 1; bases outside the gene matches: 12. Looked up from germline, CDR1 is MDHEN and CDR2 is SYDVKM. CDR3: CASSLGTGEGPRTDTQYF. The CDR3 nucleotides are TGTGCCAGCAGTTTGGGGACAGGAGAAGGCCCGCGCACAGATACGCAGTATTTT.

With regard to this clonotype: A much larger clonotype is one base distant, so this may be a read error. This is likely a read error, given that the CDR3 carries no conserved phenylalanine or tryptophan at its end. This chain links TRBV6-2 or TRBV6-3 with TRBJ1-6; D unresolved. The CDR3 spans 15 residues. Trimming removed 4 bases at V and 8 bases at J, with 15 bases between. CDR1 and CDR2 from the germline V gene are MNHEY and SVGEGT. The CDR3 nucleotides read TGTGCCAGCAGTTTGGGTCCCCATAGTTATTCACCCCTCCACCTT. Translating it yields CASSLGPHSYSPLHL.

The rearrangement joins TRBV7-6 to TRBJ2-1, with 7 positions matching TRBD2. The trim removed 0 bases at V and 9 bases at J, leaving 11 bases unmatched. CDR1 is SGHVS and CDR2 is FNYEAQ in the germline V gene. The length of the CDR3 is 16 residues. CDR3 nucleotides: TGTGCCAGCAGCTTAGCGGGGTTTGAAGGCGGGAGTGAGCAGTTCTTC. This translates into CASSLAGFEGGSEQFF.

On this clonotype: This may come from a read error, since a much larger clone is one base off. V usage is TRBV6-5 and J usage is TRBJ2-1, with 7 bases fitting TRBD1. The CDR3 is 14 residues long. V lost 8 bases to trimming and J lost 10 bases; unmatched junction nucleotides: 14. Looked up from germline, CDR1 is MNHEY and CDR2 is SVGAGI. The CDR3 loop reads CASRPGQPFYEQFF. For the CDR3, the DNA is TGTGCCAGCCGTCCGGGACAGCCTTTCTACGAGCAGTTCTTC.

V gene TRBV24-1 combines with J gene TRBJ2-2; 8 bases fit TRBD1. Germline CDR1 and CDR2: KGHDR and SFDVKD. The CDR3 covers 16 residues. The junction had 6 bases not matched to a gene; V was cut back by 3 bases and J by 4 bases. The CDR3: CATSDPGQEGTGELFF. The CDR3 coding sequence is TGTGCCACCAGTGATCCGGGACAGGAGGGCACCGGGGAGCTGTTTTTT.

This clonotype was seen a handful of times. The chain employs TRBV12-3 or TRBV12-4 and TRBJ2-3; 12 bases align to TRBD2. The CDR3 is made up of 20 amino acids. Trimming at V came to 6 bases and at J to 3 bases, leaving 19 bases not matched to a gene. CDR3 sequence: CASRRQGRGLAGPWTDTQYF. In nucleotides, the CDR3 is TGTGCCAGCAGGAGACAGGGGAGAGGACTAGCGGGACCCTGGACAGATACGCAGTATTTT.

The table lists this clonotype with a few counts. The chain recombines TRBV15 with TRBJ2-1; D uncertain. V lost 0 bases and J lost 5, with 17 bases in between. Germline loops: CDR1 LNHNV, CDR2 YYDKDF (reference sequence). The CDR3 runs to 17 residues. The CDR3 DNA follows: TGTGCCACCAGCAGAGATAGGTCTCCCCAAAGGGACAATGAGCAGTTCTTC. Translating gives CATSRDRSPQRDNEQFF.

In this sample, this clonotype turned up a few times. DNA for the CDR3: TGTGCCAGCAGCAAATTCGGGACCCAGGGCGAGCAGTACTTC. Protein: CASSKFGTQGEQYF. The V call is TRBV7-2, the J call TRBJ2-7; D could derive from TRBD1 or TRBD2 (5 bases each). Germline V gene data show CDR1 as SGHTA and CDR2 as FQGNSA. There are 14 residues in the CDR3. V was pared by 5 bases and J by 6 bases, with 17 bases between.

This clonotype has ten or more counts. The V call is TRBV27, the J call TRBJ2-5, with TRBD1 as a possible D gene (5 bases). Trimming cost V 7 bases and J 1 base, with 16 bases left between them. The CDR3 loop spans 15 amino acids. Germline lookup yields CDR1 MNHEY and CDR2 SMNVEV (reference sequence). Written as DNA, the CDR3 is TGTGCCAGCACCACCCTTTGGGGCAGCCAAGAGACCCAGTACTTC. It translates to CASTTLWGSQETQYF.

This clonotype has at least ten counts. The rearrangement joins TRBV7-2 to TRBJ2-3; D gene unclear. The CDR3 is 12 amino acids. V gave up 4 bases and J gave up 5 bases, with 7 bases separating them. Per germline, CDR1 SGHTA and CDR2 FQGNSA. The CDR3 sequence: CASSSFIDTQYF. The CDR3 nucleotides read TGTGCCAGCAGCTCCTTTATAGATACGCAGTATTTT.

The chain has TRBV20-1 and TRBJ2-3, with 10 bases aligning to TRBD2. The CDR3 is 14 amino acids. Germline V gene sequence: CDR1 DFQATT, CDR2 SNEGSKA (reference sequence). The ends lost 6 bases at V and 6 bases at J; junction bases unmatched: 9. The CDR3 DNA follows: TGCAGTGCCCCCGGACTAGCGGCCGGGGATACGCAGTATTTT. Translated: CSAPGLAAGDTQYF.

This clonotype was observed a handful of times. The J gene is TRBJ1-6, the V gene TRBV7-6; TRBD1 aligns across 7 bases. The CDR3 runs to 17 residues. With 4 bases clipped from V and 2 bases from J, the junction kept 8 bases outside the gene matches. The V gene's germline CDR1 is SGHVS and CDR2 FNYEAQ. The CDR3 sequence is CASSSRTGRPYNSPLHF. Here the CDR3 DNA reads TGTGCCAGCAGCTCCAGGACAGGAAGGCCCTATAATTCACCCCTCCACTTT.

The chain combines TRBV12-3 or TRBV12-4 with TRBJ1-2; weak D call: TRBD1 (6 bases). The ends were cut back, 6 bases at V and 10 bases at J, with 24 bases in the middle. This CDR3 comprises 15 residues. CDR3 residues: CASSFSGAQLAVYTF. CDR3 coding DNA: TGTGCCAGCAGCTTCTCAGGGGCGCAATTGGCTGTCTACACCTTC.

V is TRBV7-2 and J is TRBJ1-2, with a possible D match to TRBD1 (5 bases). The CDR3 runs to 14 residues. The ends were cut back, 2 bases at V and 2 bases at J, with 9 bases in the middle. The germline CDR1 and CDR2 sequences are SGHTA and FQGNSA. The CDR3 spells CASSLQGGNYGYTF. The CDR3 DNA follows: TGTGCCAGCAGCTTACAGGGAGGCAACTATGGCTACACCTTC.

There are a few counts of this clonotype. The chain couples TRBV20-1 to TRBJ1-5; D unclear. V was cut by 8 bases and J by 6 bases, with 5 bases left in between. CDR1 and CDR2 (germline): DFQATT, SNEGSKA (reference sequence). The CDR3 loop spans 9 amino acids. The CDR3 region is CSWGQPQHF. Here the CDR3 DNA reads TGCAGTTGGGGTCAGCCCCAGCATTTT.

This chain links TRBV7-2 with TRBJ2-7; D may match TRBD1 or TRBD2 (5 bases each). V was trimmed by 1 base and J by 5 bases, leaving 18 bases between them. CDR3 size: 16 residues. Germline V gene lookup returns CDR1 SGHTA and CDR2 FQGNSA. CDR3 nucleotide sequence: TGTGCCAGCAGCTTAGTTCCGACCCCGGGGCTTGACGAGCAGTACTTC. It is translated as CASSLVPTPGLDEQYF.